This T cell receptor (beta chain) was recorded in a study of STAT3 mutations in large granular lymphocyte leukemia. About the study: Over half of T-LGLL patients had one or more immunosuppressive regimens.

Note on this clone: Its antigen remains unidentified.

This table comes from immunoSEQ multiplex PCR, and its TCRdb copy is limited to in-frame clones, with some not included. The sample lists approximately 22,000 clones; approximately 94% were seen once. Overall study results and limits: All newly emerging clones after therapy were STAT3 wild type. At least one immunodominant TCR beta clonotype appeared in every T-cell large granular lymphocyte leukemia patient.

V trimming: 1 base; J trimming: 6 bases; junction bases outside the gene matches: 8. CDR3 size: 16 residues. The sample comprised peripheral blood mononuclear cells. The V and J genes are TRBV5-3 and TRBJ2-7, with TRBD2 matching over 12 bases. TRBV5-3 is an open reading frame, and its role is uncertain. The receptor's source is a man in his forties or fifties with T-cell large granular lymphocyte leukemia. Some clones in this sample may be carry-over from other donors' samples. CDR3 bases: TGTGCCAGAAGCTTGTGGCTAGCGGGGGGGCTAGGCGAGCAGTACTTC. It translates to CARSLWLAGGLGEQYF.